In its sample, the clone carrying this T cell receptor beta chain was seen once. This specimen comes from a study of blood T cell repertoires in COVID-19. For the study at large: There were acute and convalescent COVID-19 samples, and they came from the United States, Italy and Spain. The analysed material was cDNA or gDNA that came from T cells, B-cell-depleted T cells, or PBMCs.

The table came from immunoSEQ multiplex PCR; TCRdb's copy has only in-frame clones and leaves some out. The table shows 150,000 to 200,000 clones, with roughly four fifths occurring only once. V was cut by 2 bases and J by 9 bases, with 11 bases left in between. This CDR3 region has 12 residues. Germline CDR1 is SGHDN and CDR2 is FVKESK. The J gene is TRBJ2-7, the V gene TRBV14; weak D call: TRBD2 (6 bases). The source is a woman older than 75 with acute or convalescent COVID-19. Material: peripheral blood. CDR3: CASSQSGVRQYF. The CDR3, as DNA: TGTGCCAGCAGCCAATCGGGGGTGCGGCAGTACTTC.